These 9 T cell receptor beta chains were sequenced from one sample in a study of CD8+CD57+ T cells in acquired aplastic anemia. CDR3 and TCR beta VDJ profiling relied on genomic DNA as the template. MiXCR, run by TCRdb on the reads, gives a single entry per CDR3 protein. The data hold roughly 250,000 distinct CDR3 sequences, with roughly 82% observed a single time. Individuals selected for sequencing had exhibited CD8+CD57+ cell expansion on flow cytometry. The sample taken for sequencing was sorted CD4+, CD8+, or CD8+CD57+ T cells (not recorded which) from PBMCs. Receptor source: a human donor with aplastic anemia.

The CDR3 coding sequence is TGTGCCAGCAGCTTAGCGGGAGGGGACGATACGCAGTATTTCTTT. This encodes CASSLAGGDDTQYFF. The chain links TRBV7-8 to TRBJ1-1, with a tentative D call TRBD1 (5 bases). CDR3 length: 15 residues. Germline V lookup: CDR1 SGHVS, CDR2 FQNEAQ. The V end was cut by 0 bases, the J end by 13 bases, with 21 bases between.

The J gene is TRBJ2-1, the V gene TRBV7-3; D may be TRBD2 (6 bases). Between the trimmed V and J ends, which lost 2 bases and 10 bases, there was a span of 21 bases. Germline-derived CDR1 and CDR2 are SGHTA and FQGTGA. The CDR3 is 16 residues long. CDR3 coding DNA: TGTGCCAGCAGCTTACGAAAATACCGGGGGAGCGGGGAGCAGTTCTTC. Its translation is CASSLRKYRGSGEQFF.

The V gene is TRBV6-1, the J gene TRBJ1-2; perhaps TRBD1 as D (6 bases). CDR3 length equals 12 residues. Trimming cost V 5 bases and J 6 bases, with 10 bases left between them. Germline-derived CDR1 and CDR2 are MNHNS and SASEGT. The CDR3 DNA reads TGTGCCAGCAGTACGGGGGCGAATGGCTACACCTTC. As protein: CASSTGANGYTF.

The V call is TRBV15, the J call TRBJ1-6; D is ambiguous. The CDR3 is 15 amino acids. CDR1 LNHNV and CDR2 YYDKDF come from the germline V gene (reference sequence). Trimming left V 3 bases short and J 0 bases short, with 6 bases between. This chain's CDR3 is CATSRSDSYNSPLHF. The CDR3 nucleotides are TGTGCCACCAGCAGGTCAGACTCCTATAATTCACCCCTCCACTTT.

On this clonotype: This is likely a read error, given that the CDR3 carries no conserved phenylalanine or tryptophan at its end. The limits of the CDR3 on the DNA are not certain, so only TCRdb's listed CDR3 is given. CDR3 sequence: CASSVVQSPTHTH. The genes are TRBV9 and TRBJ2-1. CDR1 and CDR2 (germline): SGDLS, YYNGEE. The CDR3 is made up of 13 amino acids, end residues included.

This chain connects TRBV15 to TRBJ1-5; D is unclear. The J call may be mistaken, given a closer DNA end match to TRBJ2-7. Germline CDR1 reads LNHNV; CDR2 reads YYDKDF (reference sequence). The CDR3 spans 14 residues. The CDR3 here is CATSGRYRTHEQYF. CDR3 bases: TGTGCCACCAGCGGCCGCTACCGCACTCACGAGCAGTACTTC.

The chain combines TRBV19 with TRBJ1-1; no reliable D call. The CDR3 totals 15 residues. V was shortened by 9 bases and J by 14 bases, with 31 bases between the two germline ends. The germline CDR1 and CDR2 sequences are LNHDA and SQIVND (reference sequence). The CDR3: CASSLASAGDNEQFF. The CDR3 DNA reads as TGTGCCAGCAGTTTAGCTAGCGCGGGAGACAATGAGCAGTTCTTT.

This sequence joins TRBV24-1 and TRBJ1-5, with D hard to call. The CDR3 is 14 residues long. Per the germline V gene, CDR1 is KGHDR and CDR2 is SFDVKD. V lost 2 bases, J lost 9 bases, and 13 bases lay in between. The CDR3 sequence: CATSDSSGIRPQHF. CDR3 bases: TGTGCCACCAGTGATTCGTCCGGGATTCGGCCCCAGCATTTT.

CDR3 amino acids: CASRKLGQANLAEQYV. In DNA, the CDR3 is TGTGCCAGCAGGAAACTGGGACAGGCGAACCTCGCCGAGCAGTACGTC. V gene TRBV24-1 combines with J gene TRBJ2-7; 8 nucleotides agree with TRBD1. This CDR3 is built from 16 residues. V gave up 11 bases and J gave up 6 bases; unmatched junction bases: 20. CDR1 is KGHDR and CDR2 is SFDVKD in the germline V gene.